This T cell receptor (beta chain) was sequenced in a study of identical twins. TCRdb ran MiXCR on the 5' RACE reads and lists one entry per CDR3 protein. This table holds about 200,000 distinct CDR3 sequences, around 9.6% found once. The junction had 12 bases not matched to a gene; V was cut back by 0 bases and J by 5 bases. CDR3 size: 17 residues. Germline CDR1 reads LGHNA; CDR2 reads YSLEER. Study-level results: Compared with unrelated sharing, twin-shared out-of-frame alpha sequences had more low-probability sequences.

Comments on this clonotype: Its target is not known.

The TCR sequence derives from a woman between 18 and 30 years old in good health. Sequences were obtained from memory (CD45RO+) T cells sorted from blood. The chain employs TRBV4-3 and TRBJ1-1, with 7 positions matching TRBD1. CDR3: CASSQERGGSVRTEAFF. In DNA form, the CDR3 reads TGCGCCAGCAGCCAAGAAAGAGGGGGCTCGGTTCGGACTGAAGCTTTCTTT.